The clone carrying this T cell receptor beta chain occurred a few times. A sample-barcoded 5' primer and a J-beta primer mix were used in a second PCR of about 6 to 12 cycles. Every cDNA molecule bore a tag from a template-switch adaptor containing 12 random nucleotides. TCRdb recomputed calls from the 5' RACE reads with MiXCR, one row per CDR3 protein. The data contain roughly 1,500,000 distinct CDR3 sequences, roughly 32% of them singletons. Trimming took off 2 bases at V and 6 bases at J, with 11 bases between the two ends. Germline CDR1 reads DFQATT; CDR2 reads SNEGSKA (reference sequence). This CDR3 is built from 13 residues. This specimen comes from a study of blood T cells in healthy people across ages. Each of the donors had roughly 10 milliliters of peripheral blood drawn into EDTA-treated Vacutainer tubes.

The gene calls are TRBV20-1 and TRBJ1-5; D is undetermined. The sequencing input was blood. The sequence was obtained from a woman in her 30s in good health. CDR3 loop: CSARPTIGQPQHF. The CDR3 DNA follows: TGCAGTGCTAGACCTACAATAGGTCAGCCCCAGCATTTT.